This T cell receptor beta chain was sequenced during a study of neurological immune-mediated disorders. From germline, CDR1 is SGHRS and CDR2 YFSETQ. The length of the CDR3 is 15 residues. V lost 4 bases, J lost 4 bases, and 4 bases stayed unmatched. TCRdb re-called the 5' RACE reads with MiXCR, one entry per CDR3 protein. The table includes 15,000 to 20,000 distinct CDR3 sequences, around 10% detected once. This clonotype came up many times. V is TRBV5-1 and J is TRBJ2-2, with TRBD2 matching over 10 bases. Input material: CD8+ T cells from blood. This sequence was found in a woman in her forties or fifties in good health. The CDR3 DNA reads as TGCGCCAGCAGCCTAGCGGGGGCTACCACCGGGGAGCTGTTTTTT. Translated, it gives CASSLAGATTGELFF.